Reported below is one T cell receptor (beta chain). This sample is part of a study of cytomegalovirus exposure and HLA in healthy donors. The CDR3 sequence is 15 residues long. V was shortened by 1 base and J by 5 bases, with 13 bases between the two germline ends. In germline, CDR1 is LGHNA, CDR2 YNFKEQ. Here immunoSEQ multiplex PCR was the method, and the copy in TCRdb shows in-frame clones only, minus some. The sample lists approximately 120,000 clones, roughly 95% occurring once. This sequence originates from a young man in good health and CMV-seronegative. This chain uses TRBV4-2 with TRBJ2-3, with D maybe TRBD2 (6 bases). Sequencing was done on a sample of PBMCs. The CDR3 DNA follows: TGTGCCAGCAGCCAAGGAGCGGGTTACGGAGATACGCAGTATTTT. This encodes CASSQGAGYGDTQYF.